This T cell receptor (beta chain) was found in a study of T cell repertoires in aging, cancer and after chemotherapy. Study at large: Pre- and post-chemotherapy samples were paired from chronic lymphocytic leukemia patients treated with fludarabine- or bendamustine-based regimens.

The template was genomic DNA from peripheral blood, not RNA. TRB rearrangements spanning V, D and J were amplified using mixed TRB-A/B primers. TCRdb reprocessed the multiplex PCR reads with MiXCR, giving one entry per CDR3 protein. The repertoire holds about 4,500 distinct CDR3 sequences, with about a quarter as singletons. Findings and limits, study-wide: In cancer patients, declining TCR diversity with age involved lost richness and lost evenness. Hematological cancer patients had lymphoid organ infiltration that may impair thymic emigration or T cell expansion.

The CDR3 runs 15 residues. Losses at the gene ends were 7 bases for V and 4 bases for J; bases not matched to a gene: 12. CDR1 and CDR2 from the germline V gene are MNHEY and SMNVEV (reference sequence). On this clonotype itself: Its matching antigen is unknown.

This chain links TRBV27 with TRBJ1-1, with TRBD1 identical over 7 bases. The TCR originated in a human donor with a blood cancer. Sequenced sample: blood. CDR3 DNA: TGTGCCAGCAACCCCTTGGGACAGCCTTTCACTGAAGCTTTCTTT. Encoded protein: CASNPLGQPFTEAFF.